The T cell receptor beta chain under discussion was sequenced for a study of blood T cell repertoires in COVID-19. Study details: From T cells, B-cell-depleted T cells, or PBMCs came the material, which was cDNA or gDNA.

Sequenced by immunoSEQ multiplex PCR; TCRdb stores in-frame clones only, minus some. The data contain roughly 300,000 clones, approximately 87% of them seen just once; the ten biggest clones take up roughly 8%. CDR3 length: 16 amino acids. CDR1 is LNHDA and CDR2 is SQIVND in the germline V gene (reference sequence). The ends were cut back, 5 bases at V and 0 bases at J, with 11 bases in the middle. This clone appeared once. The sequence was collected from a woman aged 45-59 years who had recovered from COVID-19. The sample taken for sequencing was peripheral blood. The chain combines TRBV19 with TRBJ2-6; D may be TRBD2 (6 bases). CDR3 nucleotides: TGTGCCAGTAGTCCGCGGGACCGCTCTGGGGCCAACGTCCTGACTTTC. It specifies CASSPRDRSGANVLTF. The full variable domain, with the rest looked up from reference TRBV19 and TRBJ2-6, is DGGITQSPKYLFRKEGQNVTLSCEQNLNHDAMYWYRQDPGQGLRLIYYSQIVNDFQKGDIAEGYSVSREKKESFPLTVTSAQKNPTAFYLCASSPRDRSGANVLTFGAGSRLTVL.